The clone carrying this T cell receptor beta chain was observed a handful of times. As yet, its antigen is unknown. PCR used 60 Vbeta primers and 13 Jbeta primers. Clones were read by immunoSEQ multiplex PCR, and TCRdb kept only the in-frame ones, dropping some. The data show around 100,000 clones, with 10% seen just once and 5% to 6.5% held by the top ten. The ends lost 3 bases at V and 2 bases at J; junction bases unmatched: 6. In germline, CDR1 is ENHRY, CDR2 SYGVKD. The CDR3 has 15 residues. The data were taken from a study of cytomegalovirus exposure and HLA in healthy donors. Points from the study as a whole: Most of the TCR beta V segments (in an earlier analysis) were productive either about 87% or about 30% of the time.

The sample taken for sequencing was PBMCs. V is TRBV10-3 and J is TRBJ1-1; 7 nucleotides agree with TRBD1. This TCR was sampled from a middle-aged man in good health and CMV-seropositive. CDR3 sequence (DNA): TGTGCCATCAGTGACAGGGACAGCTTAAACACTGAAGCTTTCTTT. As protein: CAISDRDSLNTEAFF.